These T cell receptor beta chains were read from a single sample in a study of blood T cell repertoires in COVID-19. Generated by immunoSEQ multiplex PCR, the TCRdb table keeps only in-frame clones and is missing some. The sample contains tens of thousands of clones, roughly 65% of which appear only once. The sequencing sample was made of peripheral blood. These TCRs come from a human donor in a cohort sampled during active COVID-19. The CDR3 runs from the conserved cysteine through the conserved F or W. The D gene is left open where the match is weak. Not every row has a clone size; where given, it reads once, few, many or a size class.

J gene	clone size	V gene	D gene	CDR3 length	CDR3 DNA	CDR3 protein
TRBJ2-3	few	TRBV24-1	TRBD2	17	TGTGCCACCAACCCCGGGGGACTAGCGGGAGAGACAGATACGCAGTATTTT	CATNPGGLAGETDTQYF
TRBJ1-5	few	TRBV6-5	-	13	TGTGCCAGCTGCAGTAACCGCGGGCAGCCCCAGCATTTT	CASCSNRGQPQHF
TRBJ1-3	-	TRBV4-3	TRBD1	17	TGCGCCAGCAGCCAAGATCCCGGGACAGTCTCTGGAAACACCATATATTTT	CASSQDPGTVSGNTIYF
TRBJ2-4	-	TRBV7-2	TRBD1	15	TGTGCCAGCAGCTTAAGTTTGGGACAGGGCAACATTCAGTACTTC	CASSLSLGQGNIQYF
TRBJ1-6	-	TRBV3-1/TRBV3-2	TRBD1	15	TGTGCCAGCAGCAACAGGGGTTTGGAGGGTTCACCCCTCCACTTT	CASSNRGLEGSPLHF
TRBJ1-1	once	TRBV6-1	-	15	TGTGCCAGCAGTGAATACCCCCTCGGGGAACCTGAAGCTTTCTTT	CASSEYPLGEPEAFF
TRBJ2-7	many	TRBV6-5	TRBD2	14	TGTGCCAGCAGTCTCAGCGGGGGATTAGGCGAGCAGTACTTC	CASSLSGGLGEQYF
TRBJ2-7	-	TRBV7-9	TRBD2	15	TGTGCCAGCAGCTCGAGTCTGGGGAGGGCCTACGAGCAGTACTTC	CASSSSLGRAYEQYF
TRBJ2-3	medium-sized	TRBV7-3	-	14	TGTGCCAGCAGCTTAACCCAGGGGACAGATACGCAGTATTTT	CASSLTQGTDTQYF
TRBJ1-4	-	TRBV5-1	-	17	TGCGCCAGCAGCAAAACGGCCTTACAGGGAGACAATGAAAAACTGTTTTTT	CASSKTALQGDNEKLFF
TRBJ2-1	-	TRBV19	-	15	TGTGCCAGTAGTCCCGCGGCAAATTCCTACAATGAGCAGTTCTTC	CASSPAANSYNEQFF
TRBJ1-5	-	TRBV30	-	15	TGTGCCTGGAGTGCCCTTGACAGGAACAATCAGCCCCAGCATTTT	CAWSALDRNNQPQHF
TRBJ1-5	-	TRBV3-1/TRBV3-2	TRBD1	14	TGTGCCAGCAGCCCAGGGACAGCAACTCAGCCCCAGCATTTT	CASSPGTATQPQHF
TRBJ2-2	once	TRBV5-1	-	14	TGCGCCAGCAGCTTACTAGGTAGAACCGGGGAGCTGTTTTTT	CASSLLGRTGELFF
TRBJ1-1	few	TRBV5-1	TRBD1	14	TGCGCCAGCAGAGCCGGGACAGGCCTCAGGGGAGCTTTCTTT	CASRAGTGLRGAFF
TRBJ2-7	-	TRBV14	-	15	TGTGCCAGCAGCCCCGAGTCCCCATTAGCCTACGAGCAGTACTTC	CASSPESPLAYEQYF
TRBJ2-1	-	TRBV6-4	TRBD2	15	TGTGCCAGCAGTAGGGGACTAGCGGGCACCAATGAGCAGTTCTTC	CASSRGLAGTNEQFF
TRBJ2-1	-	TRBV7-9	-	13	TGTGCCAGCAGCTCTCGACTACCCGCGGGGCAGTTCTTC	CASSSRLPAGQFF
TRBJ2-5	-	TRBV15	-	13	TGTGCCACCAGCAGAGTCAGGGAAGAGACCCAGTACTTC	CATSRVREETQYF
TRBJ2-2	-	TRBV10-1	TRBD1	14	TGCGCCGGACAGGGGGGCGCTGGGTACGGGGAGCTGTTTTTT	CAGQGGAGYGELFF
TRBJ1-6	-	TRBV12-5	TRBD1	16	TGTGCTAGTGGTTCGACAGGGAGCTCCTATAATTCACCCCTCCACTTT	CASGSTGSSYNSPLHF
TRBJ2-1	-	TRBV9	TRBD2	15	TGTGCCAGCAGCGTAGCGTTAGCGGGGGACAATGAGCAGTTCTTC	CASSVALAGDNEQFF